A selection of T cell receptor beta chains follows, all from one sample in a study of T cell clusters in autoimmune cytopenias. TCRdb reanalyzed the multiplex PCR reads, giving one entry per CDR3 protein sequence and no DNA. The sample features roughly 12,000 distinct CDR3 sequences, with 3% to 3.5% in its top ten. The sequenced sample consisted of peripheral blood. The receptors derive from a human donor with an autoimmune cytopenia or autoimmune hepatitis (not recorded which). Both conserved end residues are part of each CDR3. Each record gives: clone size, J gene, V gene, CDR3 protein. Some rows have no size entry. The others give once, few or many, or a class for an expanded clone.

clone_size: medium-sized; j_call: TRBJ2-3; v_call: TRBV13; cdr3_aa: CASSSPLLGGWTDTQYF
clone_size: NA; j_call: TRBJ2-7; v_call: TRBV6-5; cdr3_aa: CASSLPKGLAGGGYEQYF
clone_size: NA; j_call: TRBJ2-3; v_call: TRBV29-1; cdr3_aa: CSVEFGTGADTQYF
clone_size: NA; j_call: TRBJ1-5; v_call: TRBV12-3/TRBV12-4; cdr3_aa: CASSLQGKGGPQHF
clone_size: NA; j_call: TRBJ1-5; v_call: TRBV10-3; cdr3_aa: CAIKGPNTGPAQHF
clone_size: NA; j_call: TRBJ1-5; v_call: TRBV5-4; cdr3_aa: CASSLDRDQPQHF
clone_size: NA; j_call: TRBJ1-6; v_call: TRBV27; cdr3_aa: CATRTGDSPLHF
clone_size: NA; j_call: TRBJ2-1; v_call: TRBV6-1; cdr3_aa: CASSDPSSYNEQFF
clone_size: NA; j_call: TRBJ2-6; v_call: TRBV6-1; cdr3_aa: CANSYSVSGANVLTF
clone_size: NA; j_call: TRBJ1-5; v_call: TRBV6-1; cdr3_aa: CASSPAGQGYSNQPQHF
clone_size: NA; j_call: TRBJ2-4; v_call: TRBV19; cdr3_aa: CASSTLLTVAKNIQYF
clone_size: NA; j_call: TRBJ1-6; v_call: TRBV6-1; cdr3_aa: CASGYLGDGGSPLHF
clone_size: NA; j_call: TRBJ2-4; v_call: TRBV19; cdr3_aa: CAARKTHRANIQYF
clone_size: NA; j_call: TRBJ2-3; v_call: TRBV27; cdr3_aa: CASSPRLAGGLVAQHTQYF
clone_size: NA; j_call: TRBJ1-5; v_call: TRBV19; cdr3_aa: CASSSNRVAGNQPQHF
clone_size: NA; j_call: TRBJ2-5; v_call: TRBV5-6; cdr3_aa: CASSRGRETQYF
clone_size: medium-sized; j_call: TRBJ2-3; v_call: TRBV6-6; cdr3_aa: CASTWTGPTDTQYF
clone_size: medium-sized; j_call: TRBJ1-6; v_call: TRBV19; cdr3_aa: CASSVDRVDSPLHF
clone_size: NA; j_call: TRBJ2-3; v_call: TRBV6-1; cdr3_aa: CASSVPRTRVSTDTQYF
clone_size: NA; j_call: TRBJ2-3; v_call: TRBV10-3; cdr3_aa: CAIRESGGADTQYF
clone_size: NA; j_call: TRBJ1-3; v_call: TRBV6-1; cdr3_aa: CASSVWTGGNTIYF
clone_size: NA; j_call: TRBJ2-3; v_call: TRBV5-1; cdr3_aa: CASSPRTGRGTDTQYF
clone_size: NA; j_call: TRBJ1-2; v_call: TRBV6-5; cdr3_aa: CASSPTGGRYGYTF
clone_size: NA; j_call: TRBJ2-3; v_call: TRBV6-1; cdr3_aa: CASSGTSGAYTQYF
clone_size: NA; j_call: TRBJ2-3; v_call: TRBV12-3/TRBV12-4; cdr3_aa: CASSRDYTDTQYF
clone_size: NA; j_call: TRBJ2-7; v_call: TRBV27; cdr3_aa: CAIPGEPTYEQYF
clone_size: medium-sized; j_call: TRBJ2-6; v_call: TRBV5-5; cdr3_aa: CASDVSGANVLTF
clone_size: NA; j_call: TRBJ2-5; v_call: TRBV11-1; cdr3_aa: CASSLRGTGMVETQYF